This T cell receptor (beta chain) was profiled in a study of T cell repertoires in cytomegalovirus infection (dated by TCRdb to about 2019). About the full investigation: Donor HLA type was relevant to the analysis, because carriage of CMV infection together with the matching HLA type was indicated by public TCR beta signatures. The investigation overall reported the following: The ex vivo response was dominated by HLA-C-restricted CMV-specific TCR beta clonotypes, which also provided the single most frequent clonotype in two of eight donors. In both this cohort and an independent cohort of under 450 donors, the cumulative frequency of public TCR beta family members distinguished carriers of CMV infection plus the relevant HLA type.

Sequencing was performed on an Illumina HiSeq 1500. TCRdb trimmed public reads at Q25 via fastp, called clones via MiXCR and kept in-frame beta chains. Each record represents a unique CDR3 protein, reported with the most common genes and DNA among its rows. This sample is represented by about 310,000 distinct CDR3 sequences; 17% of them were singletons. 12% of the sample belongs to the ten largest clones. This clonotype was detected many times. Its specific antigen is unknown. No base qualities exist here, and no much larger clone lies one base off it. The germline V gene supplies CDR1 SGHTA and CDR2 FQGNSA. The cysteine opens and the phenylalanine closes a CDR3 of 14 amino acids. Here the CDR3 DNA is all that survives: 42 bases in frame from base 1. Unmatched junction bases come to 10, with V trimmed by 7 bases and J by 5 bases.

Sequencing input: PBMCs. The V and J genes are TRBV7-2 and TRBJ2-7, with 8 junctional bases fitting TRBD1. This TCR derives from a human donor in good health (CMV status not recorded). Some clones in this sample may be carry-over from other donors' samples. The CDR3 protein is CASNPQGAWDEQYF. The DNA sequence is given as TGTGCCAGCAACCCCCAGGGGGCCTGGGACGAGCAGTACTTC.